This T cell receptor beta chain appears in the sequencing data of a study of CD8 T cells in ankylosing spondylitis. General study findings and limits: Ankylosing spondylitis blood seemed to carry a telltale TCR beta motif made of seven or eight highly homologous variants.

TCRdb reprocessed the 5' RACE reads via MiXCR and lists one record per CDR3 protein. The repertoire holds more than 600,000 distinct CDR3 sequences, with roughly 19% as singletons. This clonotype was found many times. Antigen specificity is unknown. The CDR3 length is 16 residues. V trimming: 1 base; J trimming: 1 base; junction bases outside the gene matches: 3. CDR1 and CDR2 from the germline V gene are SQVTM and ANQGSEA. The sample was blood, either unsorted or a sorted T cell fraction (not recorded which). The TCR was taken from a male donor with ankylosing spondylitis. The chain uses TRBV29-1 and TRBJ2-6, with 8 positions matching TRBD1. DNA for the CDR3: TGCAGCGTTGAAGGGCAGGGGGCGTCTGGGGCCAACGTCCTGACTTTC. It is translated as CSVEGQGASGANVLTF.